This T cell receptor beta chain comes out of a study of neurological immune-mediated disorders. Study results and caveats: It was HTLV-1-associated myelopathy that showed the most TCR clonal expansion, while multiple sclerosis showed the least, falling below healthy controls.

Per the germline V gene, CDR1 is DFQATT and CDR2 is SNEGSKA (reference sequence). The CDR3 is made up of 16 amino acids. V shed 1 base and J shed 1 base, with 15 bases lying between them. TCRdb reanalysed the 5' RACE reads using MiXCR and keeps one entry per CDR3 protein. Of more than 100,000 distinct CDR3 sequences listed, approximately 10% are singletons. With regard to this clonotype: Antigen: not known. This may stem from a read error, because a much larger clone lies one nucleotide away.

Stated time point: longitudinal time-point 3. The chain employs TRBV20-1 and TRBJ2-3; D might be TRBD1 (5 bases). The sample consisted of PBMCs. This clonotype was obtained from a female donor with HTLV-1-associated myelopathy (HAM/TSP). The CDR3 region is CSARAFVGPRTDTQYF. CDR3 in DNA: TGCAGTGCTAGAGCTTTCGTGGGGCCCCGCACAGATACGCAGTATTTT.